The sequence of this TCR beta chain was determined in a study of cytomegalovirus exposure and HLA in healthy donors. Primers for the PCR totalled 60 Vbeta and 13 Jbeta. The data were produced by immunoSEQ multiplex PCR, yet TCRdb's version contains in-frame clones alone and is incomplete. This sample's clone table lists around 80,000 clones. As concerns this clone: The antigen is not known.

From germline, CDR1 is KGHSH and CDR2 LQKENI. V lost 5 bases and J lost 5, with 15 bases in between. The CDR3 is 14 amino acids. Study-level results: Rarity held for most TCR sequences, but there were some public TCRs that occurred in many donors. TCR beta sequences numbering around 15,000 were associated with HLA alleles at 0.05 false discovery rate in a later analysis. Most of the TCR beta V segments (in an earlier analysis) were productive either about 87% or about 30% of the time. Immune exposure information comprised only CMV serostatus.

This sequence joins TRBV18 and TRBJ1-2; D uncertain. The sequenced sample consisted of PBMCs. The TCR was taken from a man aged 35-49 years in good health and CMV-seronegative. The CDR3 region is CASSSILREYGYTF. The CDR3 nucleotides read TGTGCCAGCTCATCTATTCTGAGGGAGTATGGCTACACCTTC.